Described below is a single TCR beta chain sequence and its context. This clone has more than one count but fewer than ten. Its binding antigen is unknown. No much larger clonotype is one base removed from it; base qualities were not supplied. This entry is derived from a study of shared clonotypes between healthy human individuals (dated by TCRdb to the early 2020s). Regarding the study in general: The cohort included three men and a couple of women between 18 and 49 years of age. To estimate repertoire size and how much clonotypes are shared between individuals, the study performed deep sequencing of blood TCR repertoires from about five healthy adults. To increase sequencing depth and limit assay-specific biases, TCR repertoire library preparation and sequencing were carried out by different laboratories using diverse techniques. Leukapheresis yielded between about 0.8 and 8.9 billion PBMCs per donor. Results the study describes overall, beyond this receptor: The small number of donors limited the genetic and exposure-history diversity represented. Sampling was limited to blood, and TCR repertoires in tissue likely differ from TCR repertoires in blood. Pairwise subsampling led to the expectation that sequencing depth would affect the degree of clonotype sharing among donors.

The donors were healthy, HIV-negative adults who had no recently reported acute infections or vaccinations. Every donor was a Caucasian adult residing in Nashville, Tennessee, USA. In the unsorted samples, 85 million to 100 million PBMCs were counted, and genomic DNA was extracted using the QIAamp DNA Blood Mini kit. Blood was collected by leukapheresis, and PBMCs were isolated by Ficoll-Histopaque density gradient centrifugation and then cryopreserved in liquid nitrogen vapor phase. Using the deep immunoSEQ assay, multiplex PCR amplified TCR CDR3 regions from genomic DNA. Extracted genomic DNA from each cell subset was distributed evenly across all wells of several immunoSEQ 96-well plates, and each plate was treated as a replicate. For unsorted PBMC, approximately 0.3 ug of genomic DNA, equivalent to tens of thousands of T cell genomes, went into each replicate PCR. Ten immunoSEQ deep assay plates were used to sequence the unsorted PBMC genomic DNA. Purified libraries were quantified with a Qubit 3.0 fluorometer, sized on a Bioanalyzer 2100, and re-quantified with the KAPA Library Quantification kit. Every immunoSEQ 96-well plate was sequenced on a separate single-read 150-cycle Illumina NextSeq 550 flow cell. The study's processing was this. Because the immunoSEQ output included only junctional sequences and no quality scores, the filtering could not be the same as the filtering used for full-length reads. To assign V/J genes and CDR3, sequences were annotated against IMGT germline references using PyIR, a Python wrapper for IgBLAST v1.9. Any read was removed if the V/J assignment was weak (E-value above 1e-6), the CDR3 was missing, or the read contained stop codons, out-of-frame junctions, or ambiguous translated residues. V3J clonotypes were defined as sequences sharing an identical inferred V gene, J gene, and CDR3 amino acid sequence. The percentage overlap between two repertoires was calculated by dividing the number of shared unique clonotypes by the size of the smaller repertoire. RTK rarefaction, the Chao1 estimator, and Recon v2.1 estimates of unobserved clonotypes were used to assess repertoire richness. TCRdb took this table from immuneACCESS and kept in-frame rearrangements with V and J called. Such tables lack part of the clones; where checked against another copy, unresolved V genes explain under half of the gap, and the rest is unexplained. For V, J and clone size, that table is used; D and trimming come from the DNA. The sample records 450,000 to 500,000 clones, approximately 78% of which are singletons. Around 12% of the sample rests with the top ten.

Between the V and J ends, shortened by 3 bases and 1 base respectively, the junction contains 12 bases. The CDR3 has 15 amino acids, counting the end cysteine and phenylalanine. Only the CDR3 region is kept as DNA, spanning 45 bases read in frame from base 1. CDR1 is given as SGHNT and CDR2 as YYREEE, both from the germline V gene (reference sequence). This sequence originates from a middle-aged woman in good health. Some clones in this sample may be carry-over from other donors' samples. The chain is assembled from TRBV5-4 and TRBJ2-3; TRBD2 could be the D gene, as 5 bases match. Sequencing was performed on PBMCs. The bases read TGTGCCAGCAGCTCTCTAGCAGTCGGCACAGATACGCAGTATTTT. The resulting protein is CASSSLAVGTDTQYF.